This T cell receptor (beta chain) was identified during a study of blood T cell repertoires in COVID-19. Study as a whole: The study drew acute and convalescent COVID-19 samples from the United States, Italy and Spain. PBMCs, B-cell-depleted T cells, or T cells were the source of the cDNA or gDNA that made up the material.

The germline V and J ends were trimmed by 5 bases and 7 bases, with 9 bases remaining between them. Germline V gene lookup returns CDR1 MNHEY and CDR2 SVGAGI. The CDR3 contains 12 residues. As processed by the authors: Counts of nucleated cells, estimated from reference gene primer amplification, were obtained. Sequencing used immunoSEQ multiplex PCR; TCRdb keeps in-frame clones, though not all of them. V and J calls and clone size come straight from that table; D and trimming were deduced from the DNA. The sample lists some 150,000 clones, roughly 84% seen once, with approximately 0.63% in the top ten.

The TCR originated in a man aged 60-69 years with COVID-19, enrolled during active disease. The V call is TRBV6-5, the J call TRBJ2-1; TRBD2 is a possible D gene (6 bases). The sequenced material came from peripheral blood. CDR3 DNA sequence: TGTGCCAGCAGTCCGGGGGAGAATGAGCAGTTCTTC. Its translation is CASSPGENEQFF.